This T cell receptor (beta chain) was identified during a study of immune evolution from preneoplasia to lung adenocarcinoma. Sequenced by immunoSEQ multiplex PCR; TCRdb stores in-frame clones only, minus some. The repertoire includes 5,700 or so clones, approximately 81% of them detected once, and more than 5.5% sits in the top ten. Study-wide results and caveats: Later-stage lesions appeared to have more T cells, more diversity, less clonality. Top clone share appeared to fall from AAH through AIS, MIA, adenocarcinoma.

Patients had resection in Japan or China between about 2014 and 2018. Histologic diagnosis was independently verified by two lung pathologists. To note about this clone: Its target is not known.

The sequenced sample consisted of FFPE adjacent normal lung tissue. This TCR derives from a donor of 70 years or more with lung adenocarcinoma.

The CDR3, as DNA: TGTGCCACCAGCAGAGAGATGGAATTAGCGGGTTTCAAAGAGACCCAGTACTTC. Translating gives CATSREMELAGFKETQYF. The chain combines TRBV15 with TRBJ2-5; 7 positions match TRBD2. J gave up 3 bases and V 0 bases, and 13 bases lay outside the gene matches. This CDR3 spans 18 amino acids. Germline V gives CDR1 LNHNV, CDR2 YYDKDF (reference sequence).